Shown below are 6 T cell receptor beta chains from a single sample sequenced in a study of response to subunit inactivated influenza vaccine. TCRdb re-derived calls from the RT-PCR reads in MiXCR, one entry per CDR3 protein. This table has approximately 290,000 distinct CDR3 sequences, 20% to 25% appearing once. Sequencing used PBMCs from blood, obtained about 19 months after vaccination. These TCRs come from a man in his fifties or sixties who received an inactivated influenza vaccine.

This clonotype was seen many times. CDR3 sequence reads: CSASSGGRLNYGYTF. The CDR3 DNA sequence: TGCAGTGCTAGTAGCGGGGGGCGACTTAACTATGGCTACACCTTC. V is TRBV20-1 and J is TRBJ1-2, with D maybe TRBD1 (6 bases). From germline, CDR1 is DFQATT and CDR2 SNEGSKA (reference sequence). The V and J ends lost 3 bases and 1 base respectively, with 15 bases between them. This CDR3 spans 15 amino acids.

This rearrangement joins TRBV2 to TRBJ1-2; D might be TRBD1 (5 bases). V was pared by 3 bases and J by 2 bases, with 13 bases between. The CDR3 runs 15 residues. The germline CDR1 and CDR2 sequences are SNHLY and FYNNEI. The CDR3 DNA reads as TGTGCCAGCAGTGAGTGGCAGGGCACCAACTATGGCTACACCTTC. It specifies CASSEWQGTNYGYTF.

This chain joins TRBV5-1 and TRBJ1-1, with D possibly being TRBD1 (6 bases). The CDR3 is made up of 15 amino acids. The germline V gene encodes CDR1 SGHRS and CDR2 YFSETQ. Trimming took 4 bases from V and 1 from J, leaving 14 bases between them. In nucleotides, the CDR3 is TGCGCCAGCAGCCCGCCCAAGGGGGGGAACACTGAAGCTTTCTTT. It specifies CASSPPKGGNTEAFF.

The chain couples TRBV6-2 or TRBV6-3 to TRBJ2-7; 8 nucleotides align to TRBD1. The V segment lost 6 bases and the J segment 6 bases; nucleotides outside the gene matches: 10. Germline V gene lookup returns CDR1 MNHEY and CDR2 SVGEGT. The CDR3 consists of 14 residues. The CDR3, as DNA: TGTGCCAGCAGCAGGAACCACAGGGGGAGCGAGCAGTACTTC. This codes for CASSRNHRGSEQYF.

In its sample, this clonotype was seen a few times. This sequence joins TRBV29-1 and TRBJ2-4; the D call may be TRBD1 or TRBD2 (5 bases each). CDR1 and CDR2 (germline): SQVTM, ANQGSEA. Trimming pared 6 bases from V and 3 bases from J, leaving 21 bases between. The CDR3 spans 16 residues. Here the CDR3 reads CSVPGFGAGGKNIQYF. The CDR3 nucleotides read TGCAGCGTCCCCGGATTCGGGGCCGGTGGCAAAAACATTCAGTACTTC.

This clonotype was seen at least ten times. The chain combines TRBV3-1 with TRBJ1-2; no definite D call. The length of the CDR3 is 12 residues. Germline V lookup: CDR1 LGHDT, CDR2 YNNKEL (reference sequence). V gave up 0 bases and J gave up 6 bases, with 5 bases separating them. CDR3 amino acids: CASSQDMDGYTF. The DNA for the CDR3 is TGTGCCAGCAGCCAAGATATGGATGGCTACACCTTC.